This T cell receptor (beta chain) was retrieved from a study of T cell responses to AZD1222 COVID-19 vaccine. Study conclusions and caveats: Seropositive AZD1222 recipients at baseline numbered only five or six. Spike was spanned by vaccine-associated CD4 TCRs, with dominance at 160-218 and 743-854. Females outnumbered males among donors, who were mostly white British; clonal diversity was possibly underestimated.

Per germline, CDR1 ENHRY and CDR2 SYGVKD. The CDR3 length is 14 residues. V was cut by 4 bases and J by 1 base, with 10 bases left in between. With respect to this clone: Its target is unknown.

Clones were read by immunoSEQ multiplex PCR, and TCRdb kept only the in-frame ones, dropping some. The data contain roughly 100,000 clones, roughly 90% of them seen just once; the ten biggest clones take up 5% to 5.5%. This clonotype originated in an adult in good health. The J gene is TRBJ1-1, the V gene TRBV10-3; the D gene is possibly TRBD1 (5 bases). The material was peripheral blood, obtained on day 0 of AZD1222 vaccination. Here the CDR3 reads CAISVGAGNTEAFF. The CDR3 coding sequence is TGTGCCATCAGTGTAGGGGCTGGGAACACTGAAGCTTTCTTT.